A single T cell receptor (beta chain) is shown here with its context. This sample is part of a study of shared clonotypes between healthy human individuals. Assay used: immunoSEQ multiplex PCR; TCRdb lists only in-frame clones, some missing. The table lists about 2,100,000 clones, about 92% of them singletons. J lost 6 bases, V lost 7 bases, and 7 bases had no gene match. From germline, CDR1 is SEHNR and CDR2 FQNEAQ (reference sequence). The CDR3 runs to 14 residues. CD45RO-negative CD8 cells positively selected for CCR7 made up the naive population, which excluded terminally differentiated effector memory CD45RA+ cells.

This clonotype was sampled from a young man in good health. Some clones in this sample may be carry-over from other donors' samples. This chain uses TRBV7-9 with TRBJ1-4, with TRBD1 identical over 8 bases. Source material: naive CD8+ T cells from PBMCs. CDR3 nucleotide sequence: TGTGCCAGCAAGTCCCCGACAGGGGATGAAAAACTGTTTTTT. Amino acid sequence: CASKSPTGDEKLFF.